Below, 16 T cell receptor beta chains from the same sample are listed, as sequenced in a study of graft-versus-host responses after intestinal transplantation. Libraries were prepared by immunoSEQ multiplex PCR; TCRdb keeps only in-frame clonotypes and omits some of them. Counted here are approximately 130,000 clones, approximately 90% occurring once; the ten biggest clones make up around 0.15%. Their target antigens are unknown. The sequencing used unstimulated CD4+ T cells sorted from spleen or lymph node cells, collected before intestinal transplant. The receptors were sampled from a human donor who received an intestinal transplant.

V gene TRBV11-2 combines with J gene TRBJ1-2, with D possibly matching TRBD1 (5 bases). Trimming shortened V by 0 bases and J by 7 bases, and 9 bases separated the two germline ends. The CDR3 runs to 13 residues. Germline loops: CDR1 SGHAT, CDR2 FQNNGV. This CDR3 is CASSLDWGGGYTF. CDR3 nucleotides: TGTGCCAGCAGCTTAGATTGGGGGGGTGGCTACACCTTC. The full variable domain, its missing parts supplied by reference TRBV11-2 and TRBJ1-2, is EAGVAQSPRYKIIEKRQSVAFWCNPISGHATLYWYQQILGQGPKLLIQFQNNGVVDDSQLPKDRFSAERLKGVDSTLKIQPAKLEDSAVYLCASSLDWGGGYTFGSGTRLTVV.

The chain links TRBV2 to TRBJ1-6; D remains ambiguous. Trimming left V 2 bases short and J 10 bases short, with 15 bases between. Germline V lookup: CDR1 SNHLY, CDR2 FYNNEI. CDR3 length: 15 amino acids. This CDR3 reads CASSEFEGVRSPLHF. The CDR3 DNA reads as TGTGCCAGCAGTGAATTTGAGGGTGTGAGGTCACCCCTCCACTTT.

V gene TRBV29-1 combines with J gene TRBJ2-7; 8 bases agree with TRBD1. The length of the CDR3 is 13 residues. Germline CDR1 SQVTM, CDR2 ANQGSEA. Losses at the gene ends were 6 bases for V and 4 bases for J; bases not matched to a gene: 8. CDR3: CSVTDRAFYEQYF. In DNA form, the CDR3 reads TGCAGCGTAACGGACAGGGCGTTTTACGAGCAGTACTTC.

In its sample, this clone was seen once. CDR3: CSGRTRFTDTQYF. The DNA of the CDR3 is TGCAGCGGCAGGACTAGATTCACAGATACGCAGTATTTT. The gene calls are TRBV29-1 and TRBJ2-3, with 7 positions matching TRBD2. The ends lost 7 bases at V and 2 bases at J; junction bases unmatched: 6. Germline loops: CDR1 SQVTM, CDR2 ANQGSEA. CDR3 length: 13 residues.

V usage is TRBV27 and J usage is TRBJ1-6, with D unresolved. Trimming cost V 7 bases and J 10 bases, with 17 bases left between them. From germline, CDR1 is MNHEY and CDR2 SMNVEV (reference sequence). The CDR3 is 14 residues long. The CDR3 DNA reads TGTGCCAGCACCCCTCAGCAAGGGAGGTCACCCCTCCACTTT. Its protein product is CASTPQQGRSPLHF.

The chain joins TRBV10-3 to TRBJ2-3; D is possibly TRBD2 (5 bases). The germline gives CDR1 ENHRY, CDR2 SYGVKD. The CDR3 runs to 13 residues. The V end was cut by 6 bases, the J end by 1 base, with 8 bases between. The CDR3 nucleotides read TGTGCCATCAGGACCGGGGGCACAGATACGCAGTATTTT. It specifies CAIRTGGTDTQYF.

Details on this clone: It is unclear where the CDR3 begins or ends on the DNA, so no DNA is shown, and the CDR3 is as TCRdb lists it. The chain combines TRBV6-5 with TRBJ2-1; the table's D call of TRBD1 was not tested on the DNA. CDR1 is MNHEY and CDR2 is SVGAGI in the germline V gene. The length of the CDR3 is 11 amino acids, counting both ends. The chain's CDR3 is CASSVGTGAFF.

This chain links TRBV10-2 with TRBJ2-7; 9 nucleotides align to TRBD2. The length of the CDR3 is 15 residues. Germline CDR1 is WSHSY and CDR2 is SAAADI. The V and J ends lost 2 bases and 6 bases, in that order; junction bases with no gene match: 8. In nucleotides, the CDR3 is TGCGCCAGCAGTGAGAATCTAGCGGGGCATAGCGAGCAGTACTTC. The encoded protein is CASSENLAGHSEQYF.

The chain carries TRBV5-1 and TRBJ2-5, with D possibly being TRBD1 (5 bases). CDR3 length: 14 amino acids. Looked up from germline, CDR1 is SGHRS and CDR2 is YFSETQ. Trimming left V 4 bases short and J 5 bases short, with 15 bases between. CDR3: CASSPRQILETQYF. The CDR3 nucleotides are TGCGCCAGCAGCCCCAGACAGATACTCGAGACCCAGTACTTC.

CDR3 region: CASSVGGGGETQYF. The CDR3 DNA follows: TGTGCCAGCAGCGTAGGGGGAGGCGGCGAGACCCAGTACTTC. This chain connects TRBV9 to TRBJ2-5, with a weak D call TRBD2 (6 bases). There are 14 residues in the CDR3. Germline V CDR1 and CDR2: SGDLS, YYNGEE. Trimming took off 0 bases at V and 5 bases at J, with 11 bases between the two ends.

The chain couples TRBV7-8 to TRBJ2-5, with a weak D call TRBD2 (5 bases). V was pared by 5 bases and J by 2 bases, with 12 bases between. CDR1 is SGHVS, CDR2 FQNEAQ, per germline. The CDR3 covers 14 residues. The DNA for the CDR3 is TGTGCCAGCAGCCCCTCTAGCCCTCAAGAGACCCAGTACTTC. As protein: CASSPSSPQETQYF.

The chain uses TRBV5-1 and TRBJ2-1; maybe TRBD1 (5 bases). Trimming shortened V by 2 bases and J by 3 bases, and 12 bases separated the two germline ends. The CDR3 loop spans 15 amino acids. CDR1 is SGHRS and CDR2 is YFSETQ in the germline V gene. CDR3 sequence: CASSLGQGGYNEQFF. CDR3 DNA: TGCGCCAGCAGCTTAGGTCAGGGTGGCTACAATGAGCAGTTCTTC. Full variable domain (remainder filled in from reference TRBV5-1 and TRBJ2-1): KAGVTQTPRYLIKTRGQQVTLSCSPISGHRSVSWYQQTPGQGLQFLFEYFSETQRNKGNFPGRFSGRQFSNSRSEMNVSTLELGDSALYLCASSLGQGGYNEQFFGPGTRLTVL.

The chain combines TRBV5-1 with TRBJ1-1; 11 bases are a match to TRBD1. Trimming took 3 bases from V and 5 from J; bases not matched to a gene: 6. The CDR3 length is 15 residues. CDR1 is SGHRS, CDR2 YFSETQ, per germline. The CDR3 loop reads CASSYGGTGGTEAFF. The CDR3 bases are TGCGCCAGCAGCTATGGTGGGACAGGGGGGACTGAAGCTTTCTTT. Full variable domain (outside the CDR3, taken from reference TRBV5-1 and TRBJ1-1): KAGVTQTPRYLIKTRGQQVTLSCSPISGHRSVSWYQQTPGQGLQFLFEYFSETQRNKGNFPGRFSGRQFSNSRSEMNVSTLELGDSALYLCASSYGGTGGTEAFFGQGTRLTVV.

The chain joins TRBV7-9 to TRBJ1-2, with unresolved D. Germline CDR1 is SEHNR and CDR2 is FQNEAQ (reference sequence). The V and J ends lost 3 bases and 2 bases respectively, with 19 bases between them. The CDR3 is made up of 17 amino acids. The CDR3 here is CASSFWTGPGENYGYTF. The CDR3 coding sequence is TGTGCCAGCAGCTTTTGGACGGGTCCGGGCGAGAACTATGGCTACACCTTC.

This clone was seen once. The V gene is TRBV7-9, the J gene TRBJ2-5; 11 bases line up with TRBD2. The J call is in doubt because the DNA end fits TRBJ2-7 better. The CDR3 loop spans 15 amino acids. The germline CDR1 and CDR2 sequences are SEHNR and FQNEAQ (reference sequence). The CDR3 nucleotides read TGTGCCAGCAGCTTAAGTAGCGGGGGGGCCCACGAGCAGTACTTC. Translating gives CASSLSSGGAHEQYF.

The J gene is TRBJ1-5, the V gene TRBV6-1, with 7 bases identical to TRBD1. Losses at the gene ends were 2 bases for V and 5 bases for J; bases not matched to a gene: 9. This CDR3 region has 16 residues. CDR1 and CDR2 (germline): MNHNS, SASEGT. The CDR3 sequence is CASSEYGTALHQPQHF. CDR3 DNA sequence: TGTGCCAGCAGTGAATACGGGACAGCCCTCCATCAGCCCCAGCATTTT.